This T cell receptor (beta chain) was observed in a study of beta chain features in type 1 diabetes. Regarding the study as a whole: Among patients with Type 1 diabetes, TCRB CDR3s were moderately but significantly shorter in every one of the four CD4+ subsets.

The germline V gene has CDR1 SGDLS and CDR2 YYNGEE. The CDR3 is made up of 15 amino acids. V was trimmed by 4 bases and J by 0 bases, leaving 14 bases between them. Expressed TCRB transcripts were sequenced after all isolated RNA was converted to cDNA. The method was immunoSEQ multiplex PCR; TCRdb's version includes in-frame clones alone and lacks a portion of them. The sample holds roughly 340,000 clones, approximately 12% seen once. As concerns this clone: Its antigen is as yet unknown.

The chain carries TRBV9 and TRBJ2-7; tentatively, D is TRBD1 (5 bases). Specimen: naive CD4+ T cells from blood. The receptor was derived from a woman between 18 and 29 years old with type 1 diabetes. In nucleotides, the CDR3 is TGTGCCAGCAGCCCCCATGGGGCGGCCTCCTACGAGCAGTACTTC. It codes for CASSPHGAASYEQYF.